Included here is one T cell receptor beta chain sequence, with context. Its antigen is currently not known. Base quality data are lacking; no much larger clone is found one base away. Compared with germline, V lacks 5 bases and J lacks 7 bases; bases without a gene match: 6. Sequences LNHDA (CDR1) and SQIVND (CDR2) are obtained from the germline V gene (reference sequence). There are 15 amino acids in the CDR3, from cysteine to phenylalanine inclusive. The only DNA kept is the CDR3, 45 bases in frame from the first base. TCRbeta CDR3 regions were amplified from genomic DNA by means of the immunoSEQ Assay, a bias-controlled multiplex PCR. The paper's data handling went like this. The number of nucleated cells in each sample was estimated by amplification of reference gene primers within the assay. To quantify the absolute abundance of each unique TCRbeta CDR3 rearrangement, sequence reads were collapsed and filtered. Productive Simpson clonality was computed per sample as the square root of Simpson's diversity index over productive rearrangements. The table comes from immuneACCESS by way of TCRdb, which keeps in-frame sequences with V and J called. Part of the clones is missing from these tables; in studies checked, under half for an unresolved V gene and the rest for unknown reasons. V and J calls and clone size are given by that table; D and trimming were obtained from the DNA. A total of about 170,000 clones appear in this sample, 70% to 90% of them only once. Roughly 7.5% of the sample is taken by the ten largest.

The data were obtained in a study of blood T cell repertoires in COVID-19 (dated by TCRdb to 2018 to 2020). About the study as a whole: Collaborator samples came from the United States, Italy and Spain and covered acute and convalescent phases of COVID-19. The material from the prospective study consisted of cDNA or gDNA derived from T cells, B-cell-depleted T cells, or PBMCs. Subjects who had been exposed to COVID-19, were actively infected with it, or had recovered from it provided the deeply sampled blood TCRbeta repertoires that made up the dataset. The repertoires were released in a freely available public database meant as a resource for research on the immune response to SARS-CoV-2. Samples were obtained from the ongoing ImmuneRACE study (first 160 participants) and from over 1,000 subjects provided by 6 global collaborators. A de-identified subject ID, COVID-19 status, age in years and sex were almost always included in the sample metadata. HLA class I and class II types, where available, came from metadata supplied by the sample provider rather than from assay-based typing.

The investigation overall reported the following: How much clinical and demographic metadata was included differed by source and by participant, and the metadata was provided uncurated.

Another Seattle source contributed samples from volunteer blood donors who had recovered from COVID-19. The collaborating institutions used their own protocols to collect whole blood in K2EDTA tubes. For TCRbeta analysis, collaborators shipped samples as frozen whole blood, isolated PBMCs, or DNA extracted from either of those sample types. The sequence was collected from a man aged 35 to 55 who had recovered from COVID-19. The sequencing input was peripheral blood. The chain is made from TRBV19 and TRBJ2-1, with 12 bases matching TRBD2. The DNA sequence follows: TGTGCCAGTAGTTCCGCTAGCGGGAGGGGAAATGAGCAGTTCTTC. This codes for CASSSASGRGNEQFF. Extended through the reference TRBV19 and TRBJ2-1 proteins, this CDR3 yields the full variable domain: DGGITQSPKYLFRKEGQNVTLSCEQNLNHDAMYWYRQDPGQGLRLIYYSQIVNDFQKGDIAEGYSVSREKKESFPLTVTSAQKNPTAFYLCASSSASGRGNEQFFGPGTRLTVL.